The rows below give T cell receptor beta chains drawn from one sample of a study of cytomegalovirus exposure and HLA in healthy donors. TCRdb's copy holds only in-frame clones and misses some; the assay was immunoSEQ multiplex PCR. The data contain about 140,000 clones, about 75% of them singletons. Sequencing was carried out using PBMCs. These receptors all stem from a middle-aged man in good health and CMV-seronegative. Each CDR3 is given with its conserved first and last residue. D genes are given only for firm matches. For some rows the clone size is stated as once, few or many, or as a class when expanded; others skip it.

V: TRBV9
J: TRBJ1-2
D: NA
size: NA
DNA: TGTGCCAGCAGCGTAGGGCAGGGTACCATGAGAAGCTACACCTTC
CDR3: CASSVGQGTMRSYTF

V: TRBV5-8
J: TRBJ2-3
D: NA
size: NA
DNA: TGTGCCAGCAGCTTAGGGGAAGATACGCAGTATTTT
CDR3: CASSLGEDTQYF

V: TRBV7-6
J: TRBJ2-7
D: TRBD1
size: NA
DNA: TGTGCCAGCAGCTTAGACGCCGGGACAGGGGGCTACGAGCAGTACTTC
CDR3: CASSLDAGTGGYEQYF

V: TRBV5-1
J: TRBJ1-3
D: TRBD1
size: few
DNA: TGCGCCAGCAGCGCGGGCGGGACAGGGGCTGGAAACACCATATATTTT
CDR3: CASSAGGTGAGNTIYF

V: TRBV28
J: TRBJ2-7
D: TRBD1
size: once
DNA: TGTGCCAGCAGCCCTGACAGGGGACGCGAGCAGTACTTC
CDR3: CASSPDRGREQYF

V: TRBV27
J: TRBJ2-5
D: TRBD2
size: NA
DNA: TGTGCCAGCAGTTTCCTGGGAGGGCAAGAGACCCAGTACTTC
CDR3: CASSFLGGQETQYF

V: TRBV5-1
J: TRBJ2-1
D: NA
size: once
DNA: TGCGCCAGCAGCCTAATGACAGGATCCGAGGGGCAGTTCTTC
CDR3: CASSLMTGSEGQFF

V: TRBV11-3
J: TRBJ2-1
D: NA
size: few
DNA: TGTGCCAGCAGCCCGGGACTTGTCGAGGAGTTCTTC
CDR3: CASSPGLVEEFF

V: TRBV7-9
J: TRBJ1-3
D: NA
size: NA
DNA: TGTGCCAGCAGCCATTTGGACAGCAACTCTGGAAACACCATATATTTT
CDR3: CASSHLDSNSGNTIYF

V: TRBV18
J: TRBJ2-1
D: TRBD2
size: NA
DNA: TGTGCCAGCTCACCATCAATCCTTAGCGGGGGAGACTACAATGAGCAGTTCTTC
CDR3: CASSPSILSGGDYNEQFF

V: TRBV7-2
J: TRBJ2-5
D: NA
size: NA
DNA: TGTGCCAGCAGCTTACAGGGGATGAGGGAGACCCAGTACTTC
CDR3: CASSLQGMRETQYF